This T cell receptor (beta chain) emerged from a study of T cells in Graves' hyperthyroidism and ophthalmopathy. Comments on this clonotype: A much larger clone lies one base from this, so it may be a read error.

CDR3 length: 15 amino acids. The germline V gene has CDR1 MNHEY and CDR2 SVGAGI. Using RNA transcripts as the source, TCR beta CDR3 regions were amplified. RT-PCR in the first round (using the HTBI primer set) targeted the TCR CDR3. Via MiXCR, TCRdb re-called the multiplex PCR reads, giving one row per CDR3 protein. The sample carries over 90,000 distinct CDR3 sequences, roughly 50% recorded once. The rearrangement joins TRBV6-5 to TRBJ2-5; 8 nucleotides align to TRBD2. Specimen: blood. The TCR was taken from a man aged 40-49 years with Graves' hyperthyroidism. CDR3 loop: CASSQGAGAGEIQYF. CDR3 DNA sequence: TGTGCCAGCTCCCAGGGAGCGGGGGCGGGGGAGATCCAGTACTTC.